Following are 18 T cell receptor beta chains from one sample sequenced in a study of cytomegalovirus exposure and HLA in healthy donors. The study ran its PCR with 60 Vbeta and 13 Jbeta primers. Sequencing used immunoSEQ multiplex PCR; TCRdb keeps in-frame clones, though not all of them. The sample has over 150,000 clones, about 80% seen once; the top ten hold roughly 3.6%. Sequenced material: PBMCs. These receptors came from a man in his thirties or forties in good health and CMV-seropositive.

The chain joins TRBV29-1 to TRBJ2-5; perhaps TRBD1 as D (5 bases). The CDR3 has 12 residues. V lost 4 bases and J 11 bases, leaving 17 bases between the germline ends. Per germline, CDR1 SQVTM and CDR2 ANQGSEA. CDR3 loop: CSVGGIVPEQYF. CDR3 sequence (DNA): TGCAGCGTTGGGGGCATAGTACCGGAGCAGTACTTC.

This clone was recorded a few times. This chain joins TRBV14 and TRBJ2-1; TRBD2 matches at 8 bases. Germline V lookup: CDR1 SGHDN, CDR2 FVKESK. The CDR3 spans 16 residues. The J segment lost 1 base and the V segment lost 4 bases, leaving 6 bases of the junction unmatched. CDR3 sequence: CASSPLAGGSYNEQFF. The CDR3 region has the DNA TGTGCCAGCAGCCCCCTCGCGGGGGGTTCCTACAATGAGCAGTTCTTC.

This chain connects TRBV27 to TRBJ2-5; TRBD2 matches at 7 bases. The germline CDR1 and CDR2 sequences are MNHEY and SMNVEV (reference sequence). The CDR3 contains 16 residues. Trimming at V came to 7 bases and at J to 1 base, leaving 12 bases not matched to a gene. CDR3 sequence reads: CASTLSGAGPQETQYF. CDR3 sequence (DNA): TGTGCCAGCACCCTCAGCGGGGCCGGACCCCAAGAGACCCAGTACTTC.

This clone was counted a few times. The CDR3 loop is CASRVRGGSDQPQHF. The CDR3, as DNA: TGTGCCAGCAGGGTACGGGGGGGAAGCGATCAGCCCCAGCATTTT. This chain uses TRBV6-6 with TRBJ1-5, with a possible D match to TRBD1 (5 bases). The CDR3 totals 15 residues. V was clipped by 6 bases and J by 5 bases, with 17 bases between them. Germline values: CDR1 MNHNY, CDR2 SVGAGI (reference sequence).

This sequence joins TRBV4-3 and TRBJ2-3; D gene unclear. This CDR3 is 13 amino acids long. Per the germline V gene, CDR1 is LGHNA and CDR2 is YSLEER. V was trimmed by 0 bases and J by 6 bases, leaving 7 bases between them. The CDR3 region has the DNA TGCGCCAGCAGCCAAGATTCCGGGGATACGCAGTATTTT. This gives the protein CASSQDSGDTQYF.

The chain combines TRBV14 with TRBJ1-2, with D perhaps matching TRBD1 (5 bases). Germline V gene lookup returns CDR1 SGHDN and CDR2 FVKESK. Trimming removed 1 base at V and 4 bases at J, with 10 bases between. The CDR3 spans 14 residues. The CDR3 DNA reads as TGTGCCAGCAGCCAAGGTCGGACACTCTATGGCTACACCTTC. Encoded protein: CASSQGRTLYGYTF.

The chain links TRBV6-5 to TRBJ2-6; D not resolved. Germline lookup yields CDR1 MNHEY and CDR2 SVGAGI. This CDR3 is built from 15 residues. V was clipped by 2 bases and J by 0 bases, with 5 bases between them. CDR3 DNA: TGTGCCAGCAGTTACAGAGTCTCTGGGGCCAACGTCCTGACTTTC. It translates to CASSYRVSGANVLTF.

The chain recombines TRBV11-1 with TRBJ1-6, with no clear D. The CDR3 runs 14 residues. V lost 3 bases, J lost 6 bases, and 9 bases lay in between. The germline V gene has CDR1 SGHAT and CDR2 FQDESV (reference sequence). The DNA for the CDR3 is TGTGCCAGCAGCTTTCGGCGGTTTAATTCACCCCTCCACTTT. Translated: CASSFRRFNSPLHF. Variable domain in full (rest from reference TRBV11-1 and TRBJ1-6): EAEVAQSPRYKITEKSQAVAFWCDPISGHATLYWYRQILGQGPELLVQFQDESVVDDSQLPKDRFSAERLKGVDSTLKIQPAELGDSAMYLCASSFRRFNSPLHFGNGTRLTVT.

The chain's CDR3 is CASGRAGAVGGYTF. CDR3 nucleotides: TGTGCCAGCGGGCGAGCAGGGGCTGTCGGGGGCTACACCTTC. This chain uses TRBV27 with TRBJ1-2; D perhaps matches TRBD1 (6 bases). This CDR3 has 14 amino acids. Trimming took 8 bases from V and 8 from J, leaving 21 bases between them. Germline CDR1 reads MNHEY; CDR2 reads SMNVEV (reference sequence).

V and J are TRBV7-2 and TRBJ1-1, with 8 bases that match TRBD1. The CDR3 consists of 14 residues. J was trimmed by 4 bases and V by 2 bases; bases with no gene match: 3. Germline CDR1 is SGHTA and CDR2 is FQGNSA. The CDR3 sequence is CASSLQGASTEAFF. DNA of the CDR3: TGTGCCAGCAGCTTACAGGGGGCCAGCACTGAAGCTTTCTTT.

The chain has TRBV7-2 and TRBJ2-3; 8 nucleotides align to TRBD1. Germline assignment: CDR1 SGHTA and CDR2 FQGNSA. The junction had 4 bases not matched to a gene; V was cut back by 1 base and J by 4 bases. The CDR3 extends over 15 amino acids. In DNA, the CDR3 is TGTGCCAGCAGCTTAGACCGACAGGGGTCAGATACGCAGTATTTT. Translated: CASSLDRQGSDTQYF. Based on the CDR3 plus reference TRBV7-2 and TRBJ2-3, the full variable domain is GAGVSQSPSNKVTEKGKDVELRCDPISGHTALYWYRQSLGQGLEFLIYFQGNSAPDKSGLPSDRFSAERTGGSVSTLTIQRTQQEDSAVYLCASSLDRQGSDTQYFGPGTRLTVL.

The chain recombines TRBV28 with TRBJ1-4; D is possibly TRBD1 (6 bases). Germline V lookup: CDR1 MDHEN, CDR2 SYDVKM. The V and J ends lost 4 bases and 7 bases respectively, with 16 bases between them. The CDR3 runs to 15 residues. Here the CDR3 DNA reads TGTGCCAGCAGTTCTCCTCAGGGGTTGAGTGAAAAACTGTTTTTT. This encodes CASSSPQGLSEKLFF.

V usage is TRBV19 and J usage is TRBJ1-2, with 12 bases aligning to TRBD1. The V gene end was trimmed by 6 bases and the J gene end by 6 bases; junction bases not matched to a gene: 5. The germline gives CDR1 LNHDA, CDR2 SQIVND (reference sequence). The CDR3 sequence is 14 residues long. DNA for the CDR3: TGTGCCAGTAGCTCGGGACAGGGGGCAAATGGCTACACCTTC. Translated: CASSSGQGANGYTF.

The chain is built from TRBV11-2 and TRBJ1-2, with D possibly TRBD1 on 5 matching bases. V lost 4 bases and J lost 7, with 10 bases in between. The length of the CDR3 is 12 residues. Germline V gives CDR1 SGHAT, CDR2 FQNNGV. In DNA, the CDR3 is TGTGCCAGCAGCTCGGGCAGGGTTGGCTACACCTTC. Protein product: CASSSGRVGYTF.

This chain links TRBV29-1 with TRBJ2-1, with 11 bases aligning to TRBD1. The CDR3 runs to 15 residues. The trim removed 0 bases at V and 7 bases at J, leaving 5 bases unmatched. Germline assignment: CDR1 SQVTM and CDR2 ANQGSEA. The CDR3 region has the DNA TGCAGCGTTGAAGATCGGGGGACAGGGGGGAATGAGCAGTTCTTC. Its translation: CSVEDRGTGGNEQFF.

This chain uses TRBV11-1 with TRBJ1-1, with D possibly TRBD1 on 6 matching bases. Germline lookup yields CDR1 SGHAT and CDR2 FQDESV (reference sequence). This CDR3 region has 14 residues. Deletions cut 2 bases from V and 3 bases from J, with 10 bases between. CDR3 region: CASSLMTGDTEAFF. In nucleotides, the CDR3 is TGTGCCAGCAGCTTAATGACAGGTGACACTGAAGCTTTCTTT.

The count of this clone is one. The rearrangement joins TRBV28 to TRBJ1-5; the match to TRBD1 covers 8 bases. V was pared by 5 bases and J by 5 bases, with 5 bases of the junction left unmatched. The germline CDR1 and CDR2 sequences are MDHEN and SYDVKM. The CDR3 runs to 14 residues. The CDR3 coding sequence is TGTGCCAGCAGTGGGGGGACAGGTTATCAGCCCCAGCATTTT. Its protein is CASSGGTGYQPQHF.

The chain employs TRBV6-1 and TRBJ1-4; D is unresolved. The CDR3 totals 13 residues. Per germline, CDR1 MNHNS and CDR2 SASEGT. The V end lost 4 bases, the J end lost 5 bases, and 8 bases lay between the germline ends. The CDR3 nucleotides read TGTGCCAGCAGTGCCCGAGAAAATGAAAAACTGTTTTTT. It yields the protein CASSARENEKLFF.